The rows below give T cell receptor beta chains drawn from one sample of a study of blood T cell repertoires in COVID-19. Data came from immunoSEQ multiplex PCR; TCRdb stores just in-frame clones and leaves some out. The sample holds over 200,000 clones, approximately 84% seen once. The specimen was peripheral blood. All receptors come from a man aged 45-65 years with COVID-19, enrolled during active disease. Each CDR3 is given with its conserved first and last residue. Fields, in order: V gene, clone size, J gene, D gene, CDR3 protein, CDR3 DNA. D genes are given only for firm matches. Clone sizes are given selectively: once, few, many, or a class where the clone is expanded.

V gene: TRBV5-4
clone size: NA
J gene: TRBJ1-5
D gene: NA
CDR3 protein: CASSLDQGFNQPQHF
CDR3 DNA: TGTGCCAGCAGCTTAGATCAGGGGTTCAATCAGCCCCAGCATTTT

V gene: TRBV14
clone size: NA
J gene: TRBJ1-2
D gene: NA
CDR3 protein: CASSQDRGNAGGYTF
CDR3 DNA: TGTGCCAGCAGCCAAGACCGGGGCAACGCGGGAGGCTACACCTTC

V gene: TRBV24-1
clone size: NA
J gene: TRBJ2-7
D gene: TRBD1
CDR3 protein: CATSADRANSSYEQYF
CDR3 DNA: TGTGCCACCAGTGCGGACAGGGCGAATAGCTCCTACGAGCAGTACTTC

V gene: TRBV7-8
clone size: NA
J gene: TRBJ2-5
D gene: TRBD2
CDR3 protein: CASSPSGAPGTQYF
CDR3 DNA: TGTGCCAGCAGTCCCAGCGGGGCCCCAGGGACCCAGTACTTC

V gene: TRBV18
clone size: NA
J gene: TRBJ1-2
D gene: TRBD1
CDR3 protein: CASSPDRGYGYTF
CDR3 DNA: TGTGCCAGCTCCCCTGACAGGGGTTATGGCTACACCTTC

V gene: TRBV15
clone size: NA
J gene: TRBJ1-5
D gene: NA
CDR3 protein: CATSPPAGVGNQPQHF
CDR3 DNA: TGTGCCACCAGCCCCCCGGCGGGGGTTGGCAATCAGCCCCAGCATTTT

V gene: TRBV6-5
clone size: NA
J gene: TRBJ2-1
D gene: TRBD2
CDR3 protein: CASTKAGGNNEQFF
CDR3 DNA: TGTGCCAGCACGAAAGCGGGGGGCAACAATGAGCAGTTCTTC

V gene: TRBV28
clone size: NA
J gene: TRBJ1-2
D gene: TRBD1
CDR3 protein: CASALLDRGYGYTF
CDR3 DNA: TGTGCCAGCGCATTACTAGACAGGGGCTATGGCTACACCTTC

V gene: TRBV29-1
clone size: NA
J gene: TRBJ2-7
D gene: TRBD1
CDR3 protein: CSVRTGGYEQYF
CDR3 DNA: TGCAGCGTTAGGACAGGGGGCTACGAGCAGTACTTC

V gene: TRBV9
clone size: NA
J gene: TRBJ1-1
D gene: NA
CDR3 protein: CASSGHPGTEAFF
CDR3 DNA: TGTGCCAGCAGCGGACACCCGGGGACTGAAGCTTTCTTT

V gene: TRBV15
clone size: once
J gene: TRBJ2-3
D gene: TRBD1
CDR3 protein: CATSNYWDRGSTDTQYF
CDR3 DNA: TGTGCCACCAGCAACTATTGGGACAGGGGTAGCACAGATACGCAGTATTTT

V gene: TRBV6-2/TRBV6-3
clone size: NA
J gene: TRBJ1-2
D gene: NA
CDR3 protein: CASSLTGVYGYTF
CDR3 DNA: TGTGCCAGCAGCCTGACAGGAGTCTATGGCTACACCTTC

V gene: TRBV7-9
clone size: NA
J gene: TRBJ2-7
D gene: TRBD2
CDR3 protein: CASTSMGLAGVATYEQYF
CDR3 DNA: TGTGCCAGCACCTCTATGGGCCTAGCGGGAGTAGCGACCTACGAGCAGTACTTC

V gene: TRBV19
clone size: NA
J gene: TRBJ2-7
D gene: NA
CDR3 protein: CASSTVAWYEQYF
CDR3 DNA: TGTGCCAGTAGTACCGTCGCGTGGTACGAGCAGTACTTC

V gene: TRBV24-1
clone size: NA
J gene: TRBJ1-1
D gene: NA
CDR3 protein: CATSGGGHAFF
CDR3 DNA: TGTGCCACCAGTGGGGGGGGGCACGCTTTCTTT

V gene: TRBV29-1
clone size: NA
J gene: TRBJ1-2
D gene: TRBD1
CDR3 protein: CSVEDRPGTGLGGYTF
CDR3 DNA: TGCAGCGTTGAAGACCGTCCCGGGACAGGTTTGGGTGGCTACACCTTC

V gene: TRBV6-2/TRBV6-3
clone size: NA
J gene: TRBJ2-3
D gene: TRBD2
CDR3 protein: CASSSGTSWGADTQYF
CDR3 DNA: TGTGCCAGCAGTTCGGGGACTAGCTGGGGGGCAGATACGCAGTATTTT

V gene: TRBV27
clone size: NA
J gene: TRBJ2-7
D gene: TRBD2
CDR3 protein: CASSLSPWPSGRYEQYF
CDR3 DNA: TGTGCCAGCAGTTTATCGCCCTGGCCTAGCGGGAGATACGAGCAGTACTTC

V gene: TRBV24-1
clone size: once
J gene: TRBJ2-4
D gene: NA
CDR3 protein: CATSDPLEAGNIQYF
CDR3 DNA: TGTGCCACCAGTGATCCCTTGGAGGCCGGAAACATTCAGTACTTC

V gene: TRBV6-5
clone size: NA
J gene: TRBJ1-1
D gene: NA
CDR3 protein: CASSYSVRGGTEAFF
CDR3 DNA: TGTGCCAGCAGTTACTCGGTAAGAGGGGGCACTGAAGCTTTCTTT

V gene: TRBV4-2
clone size: NA
J gene: TRBJ2-1
D gene: TRBD2
CDR3 protein: CASSQDESSGFYNEQFF
CDR3 DNA: TGTGCCAGCAGCCAAGATGAGTCTAGCGGATTTTACAATGAGCAGTTCTTC

V gene: TRBV11-2
clone size: NA
J gene: TRBJ2-4
D gene: NA
CDR3 protein: CASRTTAAPKNIQYF
CDR3 DNA: TGTGCCAGCAGGACGACTGCGGCACCCAAAAACATTCAGTACTTC

V gene: TRBV18
clone size: NA
J gene: TRBJ1-1
D gene: TRBD1
CDR3 protein: CASSPSTGLNTEAFF
CDR3 DNA: TGTGCCAGCTCACCCTCGACAGGGCTGAACACTGAAGCTTTCTTT

V gene: TRBV24-1
clone size: NA
J gene: TRBJ2-5
D gene: NA
CDR3 protein: CATSDQGGQETQYF
CDR3 DNA: TGTGCCACCAGTGACCAAGGGGGTCAAGAGACCCAGTACTTC

V gene: TRBV19
clone size: NA
J gene: TRBJ2-3
D gene: NA
CDR3 protein: CASSISAEPSTDTQYF
CDR3 DNA: TGTGCCAGTAGTATTAGCGCGGAGCCTAGCACAGATACGCAGTATTTT

V gene: TRBV5-8
clone size: NA
J gene: TRBJ1-1
D gene: NA
CDR3 protein: CASSYRVMNTEAFF
CDR3 DNA: TGTGCCAGCAGCTACAGGGTTATGAACACTGAAGCTTTCTTT

V gene: TRBV27
clone size: NA
J gene: TRBJ1-2
D gene: NA
CDR3 protein: CASRSHGADYGYTF
CDR3 DNA: TGTGCCAGCAGATCGCATGGGGCGGACTATGGCTACACCTTC

V gene: TRBV9
clone size: NA
J gene: TRBJ1-2
D gene: TRBD1
CDR3 protein: CASSVTGTDGYTF
CDR3 DNA: TGTGCCAGCAGCGTAACCGGGACAGATGGCTACACCTTC

V gene: TRBV7-8
clone size: NA
J gene: TRBJ2-4
D gene: NA
CDR3 protein: CASSLEQGLKNIQYF
CDR3 DNA: TGTGCCAGCAGCTTAGAACAGGGCCTAAAAAACATTCAGTACTTC

V gene: TRBV28
clone size: NA
J gene: TRBJ2-5
D gene: NA
CDR3 protein: CASSDSFQETQYF
CDR3 DNA: TGTGCCAGCAGTGACAGTTTCCAAGAGACCCAGTACTTC

V gene: TRBV30
clone size: few
J gene: TRBJ1-2
D gene: NA
CDR3 protein: CAGDNFNYGYTF
CDR3 DNA: TGTGCCGGTGACAACTTCAACTATGGCTACACCTTC

V gene: TRBV6-5
clone size: NA
J gene: TRBJ2-7
D gene: TRBD1
CDR3 protein: CATKQGAGEQYF
CDR3 DNA: TGTGCCACCAAGCAGGGGGCAGGAGAGCAGTACTTC

V gene: TRBV7-6
clone size: NA
J gene: TRBJ2-5
D gene: NA
CDR3 protein: CASSFLWASVLQETQYF
CDR3 DNA: TGTGCCAGCAGCTTTCTGTGGGCTAGCGTGCTCCAAGAGACCCAGTACTTC

V gene: TRBV29-1
clone size: NA
J gene: TRBJ2-7
D gene: NA
CDR3 protein: CSVYRAYEQYF
CDR3 DNA: TGCAGCGTCTACAGGGCCTACGAGCAGTACTTC

V gene: TRBV19
clone size: NA
J gene: TRBJ2-7
D gene: NA
CDR3 protein: CASSNRVEYEQYF
CDR3 DNA: TGTGCCAGTAGCAACAGGGTGGAATACGAGCAGTACTTC

V gene: TRBV25-1
clone size: NA
J gene: TRBJ1-2
D gene: NA
CDR3 protein: CASSDVREYGYTF
CDR3 DNA: TGTGCCAGCAGTGATGTACGGGAGTATGGCTACACCTTC

V gene: TRBV6-2/TRBV6-3
clone size: NA
J gene: TRBJ2-3
D gene: NA
CDR3 protein: CASSIASITDTQYF
CDR3 DNA: TGTGCCAGCAGTATAGCATCCATCACAGATACGCAGTATTTT

V gene: TRBV5-1
clone size: NA
J gene: TRBJ2-7
D gene: TRBD1
CDR3 protein: CASSKDRGWPRQHYEQYF
CDR3 DNA: TGCGCCAGCAGCAAGGACAGGGGTTGGCCCCGGCAACACTACGAGCAGTACTTC